The rows below give T cell receptor beta chains drawn from one sample of a study of T cell repertoires in cytomegalovirus infection. Antigens of these TCRs are unknown. MiXCR was run by TCRdb on the reads, yielding one entry per CDR3 protein. The sample lists about 920,000 distinct CDR3 sequences, 31% occurring once. The sequencing here drew on cultured CD8+ T cells from PBMCs, taken from culture after CMV antigen stimulation. The receptor set was obtained from a human donor in good health (CMV status not recorded). Some clones in this sample may be carry-over from other donors' samples. Both conserved end residues are part of each CDR3. A D gene is named only where the DNA matches it firmly. Some rows have no size entry. The others give once, few or many, or a class for an expanded clone.

CSVEVAGTGANVLTF TGCAGCGTTGAAGTGGCGGGGACTGGGGCCAACGTCCTGACTTTC TRBJ2-6 . . 15 TRBV29-1
CASSVPGQGPGELFF TGTGCCAGCAGCGTACCGGGACAGGGGCCCGGGGAGCTGTTTTTT TRBJ2-2 . TRBD1 15 TRBV5-5
CATSRAPGIGEHF TGTGCCACCAGCAGAGCCCCAGGCATAGGCGAACATTTT TRBJ1-5 . . 13 TRBV15
CASTPPSSGASQHF TGTGCCAGCACCCCACCCAGCAGCGGCGCGTCCCAGCATTTT TRBJ1-5 once . 14 TRBV6-1
CASSPYLGEGEGDQPQHF TGCGCCAGCAGTCCTTACCTGGGGGAGGGTGAAGGGGATCAGCCCCAGCATTTT TRBJ1-5 few . 18 TRBV23-1
CASSLGSGGEGGYNEQFF TGTGCCAGCAGTTTAGGTAGCGGGGGGGAAGGAGGCTACAATGAGCAGTTCTTC TRBJ2-1 . TRBD2 18 TRBV27
CASSIGMMNQPQHF TGTGCCAGTAGTATCGGCATGATGAATCAGCCCCAGCATTTT TRBJ1-5 . . 14 TRBV19
CASSDLGTGYEQFF TGTGCCAGCAGCGACCTGGGGACAGGGTATGAGCAGTTCTTC TRBJ2-1 few TRBD1 14 TRBV7-3
CASSSDRSTDTQYF TGTGCCAGCAGTTCTGACAGAAGCACAGATACGCAGTATTTT TRBJ2-3 many . 14 TRBV27
CASSYPKGSRDRQSGELFF TGTGCCAGCAGTTACCCCAAAGGGTCCCGGGACAGGCAATCCGGGGAGCTGTTTTTT TRBJ2-2 few TRBD1 19 TRBV6-6
CATSRSGSQYF TGTGCCACCAGCAGATCAGGGTCGCAGTATTTT TRBJ2-3 . . 11 TRBV15
CASSPRAGANTGELFF TGTGCCAGCAGCCCTAGGGCGGGGGCGAACACCGGGGAGCTGTTTTTT TRBJ2-2 . TRBD2 16 TRBV9
CASSPGTSDWETQYF TGTGCCAGCAGTCCCGGGACTAGCGACTGGGAGACCCAGTACTTC TRBJ2-5 few TRBD2 15 TRBV27
CASSLGPKGETQYF TGTGCCAGCAGCTTGGGGCCTAAGGGAGAGACCCAGTACTTC TRBJ2-5 . . 14 TRBV5-6
CASSQGRKIYF TGTGCCAGCAGCCAAGGACGAAAAATATATTTT TRBJ1-3 few . 11 TRBV4-2
CATTPNGRRTSGNTIYF TGTGCCACCACCCCTAATGGACGTAGGACCTCTGGAAACACCATATATTTT TRBJ1-3 . . 17 TRBV27
CASSLDFGSNQPQHF TGTGCCAGCAGCTTAGATTTCGGCAGCAATCAGCCCCAGCATTTT TRBJ1-5 few . 15 TRBV7-9
CASTPRGFGTDTQYF TGTGCCAGCACACCCCGGGGGTTTGGCACAGATACGCAGTATTTT TRBJ2-3 . . 15 TRBV12-3/TRBV12-4
CASSTLSGSNQPQHF TGTGCCAGCAGTACCCTATCCGGGAGCAATCAGCCCCAGCATTTT TRBJ1-5 . . 15 TRBV6-5
CATSGTLGNEQFF TGTGCCACCAGTGGGACCTTGGGGAATGAGCAGTTCTTC TRBJ2-1 . . 13 TRBV24-1
CASSLDWGVSYEQYF TGTGCCAGCAGCTTAGATTGGGGAGTCTCCTACGAGCAGTACTTC TRBJ2-7 few . 15 TRBV7-6
CASIEGMNTEAFF TGTGCCAGTATCGAAGGAATGAACACTGAAGCTTTCTTT TRBJ1-1 few . 13 TRBV19
CASRTQNTEAFF TGTGCCAGCAGGACCCAGAACACTGAAGCTTTCTTT TRBJ1-1 . . 12 TRBV27
CASRSGGAIYEQYF TGTGCCAGCAGGTCAGGGGGCGCCATATACGAGCAGTACTTC TRBJ2-7 few TRBD1 14 TRBV7-9
CASSEGGLSGAESSYNEQFF TGTGCCAGCAGTGAAGGGGGACTAAGCGGGGCCGAAAGCTCCTACAATGAGCAGTTCTTC TRBJ2-1 once TRBD2 20 TRBV2
CASSYSWAGGTEAFF TGTGCCAGCAGTTACTCATGGGCCGGAGGAACTGAAGCTTTCTTT TRBJ1-1 . . 15 TRBV6-5
CASSQKGLTLSGANVLTF TGTGCCAGCAGCCAAAAAGGCCTCACTCTCTCTGGGGCCAACGTCCTGACTTTC TRBJ2-6 many . 18 TRBV3-1
CASSLKPVIAGLAGEKLFF TGCGCCAGCAGCTTGAAACCGGTTATTGCCGGCCTCGCGGGTGAAAAACTGTTTTTT TRBJ1-4 few . 19 TRBV5-1
CASSFGSVETQYF TGTGCCAGCAGTTTCGGCTCAGTGGAGACCCAGTACTTC TRBJ2-5 . . 13 TRBV27
CASSLVNGPEAFF TGTGCCAGCAGCTTAGTTAATGGCCCTGAAGCTTTCTTT TRBJ1-1 . . 13 TRBV7-2
CASSTVGGTEAFF TGCGCCAGCAGCACCGTGGGGGGCACTGAAGCTTTCTTT TRBJ1-1 . . 13 TRBV4-1
CASGWDNSPLHF TGTGCCAGCGGGTGGGATAATTCACCCCTCCACTTT TRBJ1-6 few . 12 TRBV12-3/TRBV12-4
CASSTGYGSNQPQHF TGTGCCAGCAGCACAGGGTACGGGAGCAATCAGCCCCAGCATTTT TRBJ1-5 few . 15 TRBV27
CASSGRQDSGNTIYF TGTGCCAGCAGCGGAAGACAGGACTCTGGAAACACCATATATTTT TRBJ1-3 . . 15 TRBV9
CASGYTQYF TGTGCTAGTGGTTATACGCAGTATTTT TRBJ2-3 few . 9 TRBV12-5
CASSSLGRLETQYF TGTGCCAGCAGTTCCCTAGGCAGGTTGGAGACCCAGTACTTC TRBJ2-5 . . 14 TRBV6-6